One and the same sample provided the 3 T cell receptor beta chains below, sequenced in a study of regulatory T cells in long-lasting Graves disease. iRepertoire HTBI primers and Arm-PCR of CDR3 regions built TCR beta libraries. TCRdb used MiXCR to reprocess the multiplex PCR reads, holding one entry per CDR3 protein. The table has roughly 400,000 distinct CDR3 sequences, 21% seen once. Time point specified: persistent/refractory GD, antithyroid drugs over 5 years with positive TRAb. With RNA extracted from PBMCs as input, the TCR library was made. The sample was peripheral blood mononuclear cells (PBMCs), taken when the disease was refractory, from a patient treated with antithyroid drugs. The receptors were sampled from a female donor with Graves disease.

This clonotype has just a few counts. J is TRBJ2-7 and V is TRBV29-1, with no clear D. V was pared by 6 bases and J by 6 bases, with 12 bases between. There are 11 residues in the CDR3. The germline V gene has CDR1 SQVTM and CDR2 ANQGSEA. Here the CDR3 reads CSVLLGPEQYF. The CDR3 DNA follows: TGCAGCGTCCTACTGGGCCCCGAGCAGTACTTC.

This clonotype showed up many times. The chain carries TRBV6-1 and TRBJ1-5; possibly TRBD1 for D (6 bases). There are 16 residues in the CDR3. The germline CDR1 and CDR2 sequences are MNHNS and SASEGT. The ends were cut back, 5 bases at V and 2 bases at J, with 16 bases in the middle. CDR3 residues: CASSPPTGGGNQPQHF. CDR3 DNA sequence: TGTGCCAGCAGTCCCCCGACAGGCGGGGGCAATCAGCCCCAGCATTTT.

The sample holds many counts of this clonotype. In nucleotides, the CDR3 is TGTGCCAGCAGAGGACAGGGGACTCTCCTTAAGACCCAGTACTTC. Encoded protein: CASRGQGTLLKTQYF. This sequence joins TRBV2 and TRBJ2-5; TRBD1 agrees at 9 bases. The CDR3 totals 15 residues. V dropped 6 bases and J dropped 6; count of bases not matched to a gene: 11. Germline V gene lookup returns CDR1 SNHLY and CDR2 FYNNEI.